These 15 T cell receptor beta chains were sequenced from one sample in a study of T cells in Graves' hyperthyroidism and ophthalmopathy. Amplification of TCR beta CDR3 regions used RNA as the template. The primer set for the first-round RT-PCR of the TCR CDR3 was HTBI. From the multiplex PCR reads, TCRdb called clonotypes with MiXCR, one entry per CDR3 protein. The table has 340,000 or so distinct CDR3 sequences, approximately 17% seen once. The sequenced sample was blood. Source of these receptors: a man aged 30 to 39 with Graves' hyperthyroidism.

The chain combines TRBV20-1 with TRBJ2-7, with 8 nucleotides matching TRBD2. With V trimmed by 7 bases and J by 5 bases, 13 bases remained unmatched. CDR1 is DFQATT and CDR2 is SNEGSKA in the germline V gene (reference sequence). The CDR3 length is 14 residues. In nucleotides, the CDR3 is TGCAGTGATAGCTTGGAGCGGGAGACCCACGAGCAGTACTTC. Protein: CSDSLERETHEQYF.

This clonotype was detected a few times. This chain joins TRBV7-8 and TRBJ2-2; tentative D call: TRBD2 (6 bases). The CDR3 contains 12 residues. V lost 9 bases and J 6 bases, leaving 11 bases between the germline ends. Germline V gives CDR1 SGHVS, CDR2 FQNEAQ. CDR3 bases: TGTGCCAGTACGGGAGTTTCCGGGGAGCTGTTTTTT. This sequence encodes CASTGVSGELFF.

The table lists this clonotype with many counts. The rearrangement joins TRBV3-1 to TRBJ2-2; D not certain. From germline, CDR1 is LGHDT and CDR2 YNNKEL (reference sequence). The V end was cut by 4 bases, the J end by 4 bases, with 10 bases between. CDR3 size: 14 residues. CDR3 region: CASSRGISTGELFF. The CDR3 DNA follows: TGTGCCAGCAGCCGAGGTATCAGCACCGGGGAGCTGTTTTTT.

The gene calls are TRBV19 and TRBJ2-2; D not certain. CDR3 size: 13 residues. CDR1 is LNHDA and CDR2 is SQIVND in the germline V gene (reference sequence). V shed 6 bases and J shed 4 bases, with 9 bases lying between them. DNA for the CDR3: TGTGCCAGTAGCATGACCACCACCGGGGAGCTGTTTTTT. Translated: CASSMTTTGELFF.

This clonotype was observed many times. The V call is TRBV6-8, the J call TRBJ1-5; D possibly corresponds to TRBD1 (6 bases). This CDR3 spans 13 amino acids. Trimming pared 9 bases from V and 6 bases from J, leaving 15 bases between. Germline CDR1 reads MNHGY; CDR2 reads SAAAGT. Here the CDR3 reads CARRQVVGQPQHF. The CDR3 nucleotides read TGTGCCAGGAGACAGGTGGTAGGTCAGCCCCAGCATTTT.

The chain uses TRBV20-1 and TRBJ1-2; 9 nucleotides match TRBD1. The trim removed 1 base at V and 7 bases at J, leaving 7 bases unmatched. This CDR3 has 14 residues. CDR1 is DFQATT and CDR2 is SNEGSKA in the germline V gene (reference sequence). The CDR3 nucleotides are TGCAGTGCTAGAGCCCTACAGGGGGCTGGTGGCTACACCTTC. Amino acids: CSARALQGAGGYTF.

This clonotype has at least ten counts. This chain uses TRBV2 with TRBJ2-1, with TRBD2 matching over 9 bases. The V and J ends lost 8 bases and 5 bases, in that order; junction bases with no gene match: 4. From germline, CDR1 is SNHLY and CDR2 FYNNEI. There are 13 residues in the CDR3. Here the CDR3 reads CASVSGGHNEQFF. The DNA of the CDR3 is TGTGCCAGCGTCAGCGGGGGGCACAATGAGCAGTTCTTC.

This clonotype was counted ten times or more. The chain combines TRBV28 with TRBJ1-5; weak D call: TRBD1 (6 bases). Germline V CDR1 and CDR2: MDHEN, SYDVKM. Trimming pared 6 bases from V and 1 base from J, leaving 10 bases between. CDR3 size: 14 residues. CDR3 region: CASSQQGSNQPQHF. CDR3 sequence (DNA): TGTGCCAGCAGCCAACAGGGAAGCAATCAGCCCCAGCATTTT.

This clonotype was counted at least ten times. The chain carries TRBV12-3 or TRBV12-4 and TRBJ1-1, with no clear D. This CDR3 is built from 12 residues. With 5 bases removed from V and 12 bases from J, the gap between germline ends came to 16 bases. CDR3: CASSVTGVMTFF. The CDR3 nucleotides read TGTGCCAGCAGTGTTACTGGGGTTATGACTTTCTTT.

This clonotype was observed at least ten times. The chain joins TRBV15 to TRBJ2-3; D not resolved. The CDR3 covers 14 residues. The V gene lost 0 bases and the J gene lost 8 bases, with 12 bases spanning the gap. Germline-derived CDR1 and CDR2 are LNHNV and YYDKDF (reference sequence). As DNA, the CDR3 is TGTGCCACCAGCAGAGATGTAGGAGATGGTACGCAGTATTTT. Encoded protein: CATSRDVGDGTQYF.

V gene TRBV19 combines with J gene TRBJ1-3; D is undetermined. V lost 7 bases to trimming and J lost 0 bases, with 10 bases between them. Germline V gene lookup returns CDR1 LNHDA and CDR2 SQIVND (reference sequence). This CDR3 is built from 14 residues. The CDR3 protein is CASIASSSGNTIYF. The CDR3 DNA reads TGTGCCAGTATCGCCAGCAGCTCTGGAAACACCATATATTTT.

This clonotype has a count of ten or more. This chain joins TRBV12-5 and TRBJ2-1; D is possibly TRBD2 (6 bases). The V gene's germline CDR1 is LGHNT and CDR2 FRNRAP. Trimming stripped 3 bases from V and 0 bases from J, with 18 bases between. This CDR3 has 18 amino acids. CDR3 protein: CASGLARADGSSYNEQFF. In DNA, the CDR3 is TGTGCTAGTGGTTTAGCTAGGGCCGACGGGAGCTCCTACAATGAGCAGTTCTTC.

This clonotype was seen a handful of times. The chain is built from TRBV5-1 and TRBJ1-3, with D unresolved. V lost 0 bases, J lost 0 bases, and 4 bases lay in between. Germline-derived CDR1 and CDR2 are SGHRS and YFSETQ. The CDR3 has 14 amino acids. CDR3 in DNA: TGCGCCAGCAGCTTGGCGGACTCTGGAAACACCATATATTTT. Encoded protein: CASSLADSGNTIYF.

Only one count was recorded for this clonotype. At one of its ends the junction is not consistent with the germline gene, which may arise from a read error. The chain carries TRBV14 and TRBJ2-3; D might be TRBD2 (6 bases). The CDR3 spans 17 residues. The germline V gene encodes CDR1 SGHDN and CDR2 FVKESK. The DNA of the CDR3 is TGTGCCAGCAGGCAAGAAGGCGGGACGGGGTCCACAGATACGCAGTATTTT. This encodes CASRQEGGTGSTDTQYF.

The chain combines TRBV12-3 or TRBV12-4 with TRBJ2-6; D possibly corresponds to TRBD1 (6 bases). V lost 6 bases and J lost 1, with 10 bases in between. The CDR3 covers 15 residues. The CDR3 nucleotides are TGTGCCAGCAGCCGCAGGGGTTCTGGGGCCAACGTCCTGACTTTC. Residues: CASSRRGSGANVLTF.